These 17 T cell receptor beta chains originate from one sample sequenced in a study of cytomegalovirus exposure and HLA in healthy donors. It was with 60 Vbeta and 13 Jbeta primers that the PCR ran. Sequencing used immunoSEQ multiplex PCR; TCRdb keeps in-frame clones, though not all of them. The top ten hold approximately 2.4% of the sample, which has under 200,000 clones, roughly 75% seen once. Input material: PBMCs. The receptors derive from a female donor in good health and CMV-seronegative.

This clone was seen more than once but under ten times. Other DNA sequences from this sample encode an identical CDR3 as well. CDR3 DNA sequence: TGTGCCAGCAGTTTTCGGGGCACAGATACGCAGTATTTT. This codes for CASSFRGTDTQYF. The chain links TRBV27 to TRBJ2-3; unclear D gene. Trimming took 3 bases from V and 1 from J, leaving 5 bases between them. The CDR3 spans 13 residues. Germline CDR1 MNHEY, CDR2 SMNVEV (reference sequence).

The chain has TRBV13 and TRBJ1-5; no firm D call. Per the germline V gene, CDR1 is PRHDT and CDR2 is FYEKMQ (reference sequence). This CDR3 has 14 amino acids. Between the trimmed V and J ends, which lost 2 bases and 3 bases, there was a span of 8 bases. The chain's CDR3 is CASSLRGTNQPQHF. CDR3 DNA sequence: TGTGCCAGCAGCTTACGGGGTACCAATCAGCCCCAGCATTTT.

V and J are TRBV25-1 and TRBJ1-4; D unclear. CDR1 MGHDK and CDR2 SYGVNS come from the germline V gene. CDR3 length: 14 amino acids. Trimming pared 4 bases from V and 7 bases from J, leaving 13 bases between. The CDR3: CASSGWQRPEKLFF. For the CDR3, the DNA is TGTGCCAGCAGTGGGTGGCAGCGTCCTGAAAAACTGTTTTTT.

This chain joins TRBV11-3 and TRBJ2-1; TRBD2 is a possible D gene (5 bases). This CDR3 comprises 13 residues. Germline CDR1 reads SGHNT; CDR2 reads YENEEA. V was pared by 2 bases and J by 10 bases, with 12 bases between. In DNA form, the CDR3 reads TGTGCCAGCAGCTTAACCGGGGTGGGGGAGCAGTTCTTC. It encodes CASSLTGVGEQFF.

The genes are TRBV27 and TRBJ2-5; no firm D call. The DNA end is a closer match to TRBJ2-7, so the J assignment may be wrong. The CDR3 extends over 14 amino acids. The V gene's germline CDR1 is MNHEY and CDR2 SMNVEV (reference sequence). The CDR3 protein is CASSSNDGAYEQYF. CDR3 nucleotide sequence: TGTGCCAGCAGTTCGAATGACGGAGCCTACGAGCAGTACTTC.

This clone was recorded only once. The rearrangement links TRBV18 to TRBJ1-2; the D is unclear. Germline V CDR1 and CDR2: KGHSH, LQKENI. V was pared by 10 bases and J by 4 bases, with 10 bases between. This CDR3 comprises 11 residues. As DNA, the CDR3 is TGTGCCACCCCGGAGTCCTATGGCTACACCTTC. This sequence encodes CATPESYGYTF. Variable domain in full (rest from reference TRBV18 and TRBJ1-2): NAGVMQNPRHLVRRRGQEARLRCSPMKGHSHVYWYRQLPEEGLKFMVYLQKENIIDESGMPKERFSAEFPKEGPSILRIQQVVRGDSAAYFCATPESYGYTFGSGTRLTVV.

This clone was observed once. V and J are TRBV5-1 and TRBJ2-7; 7 bases are shared with TRBD1. Losses at the gene ends were 4 bases for V and 3 bases for J; bases not matched to a gene: 16. The CDR3 spans 17 residues. Germline V gene sequence: CDR1 SGHRS, CDR2 YFSETQ. CDR3 sequence: CASSTPTGPIGNYEQYF. CDR3 coding DNA: TGCGCCAGCAGCACCCCGACAGGGCCGATTGGGAACTACGAGCAGTACTTC.

The rearrangement joins TRBV28 to TRBJ1-5; D perhaps matches TRBD1 (6 bases). Trimming took off 6 bases at V and 0 bases at J, with 12 bases between the two ends. The V gene's germline CDR1 is MDHEN and CDR2 SYDVKM. This CDR3 region has 15 residues. The CDR3 DNA sequence: TGTGCCAGCAGCCAACAGGGTTATAGCAATCAGCCCCAGCATTTT. Its translation: CASSQQGYSNQPQHF.

The CDR3 sequence is CASMLSGSYEQYF. The CDR3 DNA follows: TGTGCCAGCATGCTGTCGGGGTCCTACGAGCAGTACTTC. This chain links TRBV6-6 with TRBJ2-7, with D tentatively TRBD2 (5 bases). The CDR3 runs 13 residues. With 7 bases removed from V and 1 base from J, the gap between germline ends came to 11 bases. Germline lookup yields CDR1 MNHNY and CDR2 SVGAGI (reference sequence).

The chain uses TRBV25-1 and TRBJ2-3; D is unresolved. Trimming stripped 5 bases from V and 0 bases from J, with 9 bases between. Germline V lookup: CDR1 MGHDK, CDR2 SYGVNS. The CDR3 runs 14 residues. This CDR3 reads CASSPLSSTDTQYF. In DNA, the CDR3 is TGTGCCAGCAGTCCCCTGTCTAGCACAGATACGCAGTATTTT.

The V call is TRBV27, the J call TRBJ1-5; tentatively, D is TRBD1 (6 bases). The CDR3 runs to 16 residues. With 5 bases removed from V and 6 bases from J, the gap between germline ends came to 20 bases. Germline-derived CDR1 and CDR2 are MNHEY and SMNVEV (reference sequence). For the CDR3, the DNA is TGTGCCAGCAGTCCGCTTCAGGGGAACCGGGGTCAGCCCCAGCATTTT. Its protein product is CASSPLQGNRGQPQHF.

The chain couples TRBV27 to TRBJ1-1, with 9 nucleotides matching TRBD1. CDR3 size: 13 residues. Unmatched junction bases numbered 5, after V lost 5 bases and J lost 7 bases. CDR1 is MNHEY and CDR2 is SMNVEV in the germline V gene (reference sequence). CDR3 coding DNA: TGTGCCAGCAGTGCGACAGGGGGGTATGAAGCTTTCTTT. Residues: CASSATGGYEAFF.

A few counts support this clone. This sequence joins TRBV28 and TRBJ2-7; 7 positions agree with TRBD1. V lost 5 bases and J lost 3; bases outside the gene matches: 7. In germline, CDR1 is MDHEN, CDR2 SYDVKM. The CDR3 extends over 14 amino acids. The CDR3 coding sequence is TGTGCCAGCAGTCTGGGCAGGGGGTTCTACGAGCAGTACTTC. This encodes CASSLGRGFYEQYF.

This rearrangement joins TRBV7-9 to TRBJ2-7; D not resolved. The V gene's germline CDR1 is SEHNR and CDR2 FQNEAQ (reference sequence). The CDR3 extends over 13 amino acids. The V end lost 1 base, the J end lost 5 bases, and 9 bases lay between the germline ends. The CDR3 sequence: CASSLVTVHEQYF. The CDR3 DNA sequence: TGTGCCAGCAGCTTAGTAACAGTCCACGAGCAGTACTTC.

The rearrangement joins TRBV4-3 to TRBJ2-1, with TRBD2 matching over 7 bases. The CDR3 contains 17 residues. The germline V gene encodes CDR1 LGHNA and CDR2 YSLEER. V was pared by 0 bases and J by 2 bases, with 7 bases of the junction left unmatched. This CDR3 is CASSQDWAGATYNEQFF. The CDR3 DNA reads TGCGCCAGCAGCCAAGATTGGGCGGGAGCAACCTACAATGAGCAGTTCTTC.

This chain connects TRBV9 to TRBJ2-1, with a possible D match to TRBD1 (5 bases). Germline loops: CDR1 SGDLS, CDR2 YYNGEE. V was shortened by 4 bases and J by 9 bases, with 17 bases between the two germline ends. The CDR3 length is 14 residues. The CDR3 sequence is CASSQVRTSGEQFF. DNA for the CDR3: TGTGCCAGCAGCCAAGTAAGGACATCTGGTGAGCAGTTCTTC.

The V call is TRBV28, the J call TRBJ2-3, with 8 bases fitting TRBD2. The V and J ends lost 7 bases and 3 bases, in that order; junction bases with no gene match: 3. From germline, CDR1 is MDHEN and CDR2 SYDVKM. The CDR3 has 13 residues. CDR3 nucleotide sequence: TGTGCCAGCAAGGGACTAGTAACAGATACGCAGTATTTT. Amino acid sequence: CASKGLVTDTQYF.